The T cell receptor beta chain under discussion was sequenced for a study of T cell responses to AZD1222 COVID-19 vaccine. V lost 1 base to trimming and J lost 10 bases; unmatched junction nucleotides: 9. This CDR3 region has 15 residues. Germline V CDR1 and CDR2: SGHTA, FQGNSA. Produced via immunoSEQ multiplex PCR; TCRdb's table is partial and in-frame only. This table has 150,000 or so clones, about nine tenths appearing once. Sequencing was performed on peripheral blood, taken on day 0 of MenACWY control vaccination. This clonotype originated in an adult in good health. The chain combines TRBV7-2 with TRBJ2-1; TRBD2 matches 8 bases. CDR3 sequence reads: CASSLEIAGLREQFF. CDR3 sequence (DNA): TGTGCCAGCAGCTTAGAGATAGCGGGACTCCGGGAGCAGTTCTTC.